Described below is a single T cell receptor beta chain sequence and its context. Antigen specificity is unknown. The data stem from a study of OX40 agonist ivuxolimab in advanced cancers. Enrollment shut out patients with autoimmune disease history or systemic immunosuppression. Whole-study results and caveats: The average count of expanded clones was higher among CD8+ T cells than among CD4+. No antigen was identified for the clonally expanded peripheral T cells.

The repertoire was sequenced with immunoSEQ multiplex PCR; TCRdb's copy has only in-frame clones and lacks some. The sample lists under 40,000 clones; about 76% were seen once. V dropped 9 bases and J dropped 7; count of bases not matched to a gene: 10. Germline CDR1 reads SGHAT; CDR2 reads FQNNGV. The CDR3 sequence is 14 residues long. The sequenced sample was CD4+ or CD8+ T cells sorted from blood, obtained in a trial of the OX40 agonist ivuxolimab. This receptor was identified in an adult with an advanced solid tumor such as melanoma, head and neck, liver or kidney cancer. J is TRBJ2-2 and V is TRBV11-2, with TRBD2 matching 8 bases. CDR3 bases: TGTGCCAGGACTAGACAGGCGGGGGGCGGGGAGCTGTTTTTT. Its translation is CARTRQAGGGELFF. The variable domain in full, completed from reference TRBV11-2 and TRBJ2-2, reads EAGVAQSPRYKIIEKRQSVAFWCNPISGHATLYWYQQILGQGPKLLIQFQNNGVVDDSQLPKDRFSAERLKGVDSTLKIQPAKLEDSAVYLCARTRQAGGGELFFGEGSRLTVL.